The 3 T cell receptor beta chains presented below share a single source sample, sequenced in a study of blood T cell repertoires in COVID-19. Assay used: immunoSEQ multiplex PCR; TCRdb lists only in-frame clones, some missing. Here the sample spans about 490,000 clones, 70% to 90% being singletons. The sample consisted of peripheral blood. The source is a human donor in a cohort sampled during active COVID-19.

The genes are TRBV6-6 and TRBJ2-6; D is perhaps TRBD2 (6 bases). In germline, CDR1 is MNHNY, CDR2 SVGAGI (reference sequence). The CDR3 has 17 residues. Between the trimmed V and J ends, which lost 5 bases and 0 bases, there was a span of 14 bases. The CDR3 nucleotides read TGTGCCAGCAGTCGGGACCGGGGAGGCTCTGGGGCCAACGTCCTGACTTTC. Translation: CASSRDRGGSGANVLTF.

In regard to this clone: The sample holds other DNA sequences that translate to the same CDR3. The chain combines TRBV7-3 with TRBJ1-5; D might be TRBD1 (6 bases). This CDR3 has 13 amino acids. From germline, CDR1 is SGHTA and CDR2 FQGTGA. V was cut by 3 bases and J by 4 bases, with 7 bases left in between. CDR3 region: CASSLDRNQPQHF. The CDR3 DNA follows: TGTGCCAGCAGCTTGGACAGAAATCAGCCCCAGCATTTT.

This chain links TRBV30 with TRBJ2-3, with 7 bases fitting TRBD2. The germline V gene has CDR1 GTSNPN and CDR2 SVGIG (reference sequence). CDR3 length equals 13 residues. J was trimmed by 3 bases and V by 7 bases; bases with no gene match: 7. CDR3 residues: CALTSRQTDTQYF. CDR3 nucleotide sequence: TGTGCCTTGACTAGCAGGCAGACAGATACGCAGTATTTT.